The T cell receptor beta chain described here comes from a study of blood T cell repertoires in COVID-19. About the study: Some COVID-19 samples were acute and others convalescent; all came from the United States, Italy and Spain. PBMCs, B-cell-depleted T cells, or T cells were the source of the cDNA or gDNA that made up the material.

Clones were sequenced by immunoSEQ multiplex PCR, and TCRdb holds only the in-frame ones, with some missing. Seen here are a few hundred thousand clones, about 80% observed once, and the top ten hold approximately 3.6%. CDR3 length: 13 residues. Trimming left V 2 bases short and J 1 base short, with 6 bases between. Germline CDR1 SGHVS, CDR2 FQNEAQ. Participant age was about 18 to 89 years, and participants resided in fewer than 25 US areas. Among Cohort 3 donors, those recovered had two negative PCRs, clearance, or symptom resolution. The rearrangement joins TRBV7-8 to TRBJ2-7, with D unclear. This sequence originates from a man aged 50 or older who had recovered from COVID-19. Material for sequencing was PBMCs or T cells enriched from blood (not recorded which). The CDR3 is CASSLKLSYEQYF. CDR3 bases: TGTGCCAGCAGCTTAAAACTATCCTACGAGCAGTACTTC.